This T cell receptor (beta chain) was found in a study of T cells after yellow fever vaccination. TCR cDNA was made by 5'RACE template switching, adding a universal primer site and UMIs. TCRdb recomputed calls from the 5' RACE reads with MiXCR, one row per CDR3 protein. The sample has some 340,000 distinct CDR3 sequences; approximately 12% are singletons. V was shortened by 0 bases and J by 2 bases, with 17 bases between the two germline ends. The CDR3 totals 17 residues. Germline V gives CDR1 DFQATT, CDR2 SNEGSKA (reference sequence). The J gene is TRBJ1-5, the V gene TRBV20-1, with TRBD1 as a possible D gene (5 bases). The material sequenced was CD4+ T cells sorted from PBMCs, taken 45 days after the yellow fever booster vaccination. This sequence was found in a man younger than 35 who received the YFV17D yellow fever vaccine. For the CDR3, the DNA is TGCAGTGCTAGAGATAGACAGCGGGGTTGGGGCAATCAGCCCCAGCATTTT. Translated: CSARDRQRGWGNQPQHF.